This T cell receptor (beta chain) was captured in a study of blood T cell repertoires in COVID-19. TCRdb's copy holds only in-frame clones and misses some; the assay was immunoSEQ multiplex PCR. The sample records about 160,000 clones, roughly 78% being singletons. This TCR was recovered from a woman aged 60-75 years with COVID-19, enrolled during active disease. Sequenced material: peripheral blood.

The DNA of the CDR3 is TGCAGCGGAGCCACCGGAGCAAATCAGCCCCAGCATTTT. Protein product: CSGATGANQPQHF. J is TRBJ1-5 and V is TRBV29-1; D gene ambiguous. Trimming cost V 7 bases and J 4 bases, with 14 bases left between them. CDR3 length equals 13 residues. Looked up from germline, CDR1 is SQVTM and CDR2 is ANQGSEA.